The 25 T cell receptor beta chains listed next were all sequenced from one sample in a study of blood T cell repertoires in COVID-19. Data came from immunoSEQ multiplex PCR; TCRdb stores just in-frame clones and leaves some out. Here the sample spans some 200,000 clones, more than 80% being singletons. Sequenced sample: peripheral blood. These receptors were obtained from a woman aged 55-69 years with acute or convalescent COVID-19.

This clone was recorded a few times. The gene calls are TRBV5-4 and TRBJ2-2, with D possibly being TRBD1 (5 bases). Germline loops: CDR1 SGHNT, CDR2 YYREEE (reference sequence). CDR3 length: 15 residues. V was pared by 0 bases and J by 5 bases, with 11 bases between. The CDR3 is CASSLGGELTGELFF. For the CDR3, the DNA is TGTGCCAGCAGCTTGGGGGGCGAGTTGACCGGGGAGCTGTTTTTT.

The chain is built from TRBV18 and TRBJ1-3, with TRBD1 matching over 7 bases. The CDR3 extends over 14 amino acids. Germline V lookup: CDR1 KGHSH, CDR2 LQKENI. V shed 6 bases and J 0 bases; nucleotides not matched to a gene: 2. CDR3 nucleotides: TGTGCCAGCTCCCGGGACAGCTCTGGAAACACCATATATTTT. Its translation is CASSRDSSGNTIYF.

This sequence joins TRBV7-8 and TRBJ1-1, with TRBD1 identical over 9 bases. Germline V CDR1 and CDR2: SGHVS, FQNEAQ. Losses at the gene ends were 5 bases for V and 4 bases for J; bases not matched to a gene: 5. The CDR3 is 14 residues long. CDR3 nucleotides: TGTGCCAGCAGCACCGGACAGGGGACCACTGAAGCTTTCTTT. Its protein is CASSTGQGTTEAFF.

The J gene is TRBJ1-3, the V gene TRBV7-8, with D possibly being TRBD1 (6 bases). The CDR3 has 15 residues. V lost 5 bases to trimming and J lost 4 bases, with 15 bases between them. CDR1 is SGHVS, CDR2 FQNEAQ, per germline. The CDR3 loop is CASSRDRPQGNTIYF. The CDR3 coding sequence is TGTGCCAGCAGCCGAGACAGGCCCCAGGGAAACACCATATATTTT.

The chain couples TRBV6-5 to TRBJ1-1, with 8 nucleotides matching TRBD1. The CDR3 extends over 14 amino acids. Trimming removed 6 bases from V and 5 bases from J; junction bases left unmatched: 8. Per the germline V gene, CDR1 is MNHEY and CDR2 is SVGAGI. CDR3 region: CASSRWTGTTEAFF. For the CDR3, the DNA is TGTGCCAGCAGCCGCTGGACAGGGACGACTGAAGCTTTCTTT.

The chain has TRBV6-1 and TRBJ2-1; TRBD2 aligns across 12 bases. The CDR3 has 17 amino acids. The germline gives CDR1 MNHNS, CDR2 SASEGT. With V trimmed by 2 bases and J by 0 bases, 2 bases remained unmatched. CDR3 DNA: TGTGCCAGCAGTGAACTAGCGGGAGGGAGCTCCTACAATGAGCAGTTCTTC. Its translation is CASSELAGGSSYNEQFF.

This chain uses TRBV19 with TRBJ2-1; 11 nucleotides match TRBD1. J was trimmed by 7 bases and V by 3 bases; bases with no gene match: 5. The length of the CDR3 is 15 residues. Germline V CDR1 and CDR2: LNHDA, SQIVND (reference sequence). The CDR3 loop is CASSIGTGGRNEQFF. Written as DNA, the CDR3 is TGTGCCAGTAGTATCGGGACAGGGGGAAGAAATGAGCAGTTCTTC.

V gene TRBV7-9 combines with J gene TRBJ1-1; 9 nucleotides line up with TRBD1. Germline V CDR1 and CDR2: SEHNR, FQNEAQ (reference sequence). V dropped 0 bases and J dropped 9; count of bases not matched to a gene: 2. There are 13 residues in the CDR3. As DNA, the CDR3 is TGTGCCAGCAGCTTAGCCGGGACAGGGAAAGCTTTCTTT. This encodes CASSLAGTGKAFF.

The CDR3: CASSQDYRGTYYGYTF. CDR3 DNA sequence: TGTGCCAGCAGCCAAGATTACCGAGGCACCTACTATGGCTACACCTTC. This rearrangement joins TRBV4-2 to TRBJ1-2; D gene uncertain. The CDR3 has 16 amino acids. With 0 bases removed from V and 3 bases from J, the gap between germline ends came to 14 bases. The germline gives CDR1 LGHNA, CDR2 YNFKEQ.

This chain uses TRBV30 with TRBJ1-2; TRBD1 might be the D (5 bases). CDR1 and CDR2 from the germline V gene are GTSNPN and SVGIG (reference sequence). The CDR3 length is 15 residues. The V and J ends lost 2 bases and 3 bases respectively, with 16 bases between them. Here the CDR3 DNA reads TGTGCCTGGAGTAAAACAGGAAAGGGCGACTATGGCTACACCTTC. Amino acids: CAWSKTGKGDYGYTF.

This sequence joins TRBV15 and TRBJ1-1; 8 positions match TRBD1. Germline V gene data show CDR1 as LNHNV and CDR2 as YYDKDF (reference sequence). This CDR3 is 20 amino acids long. The V and J ends lost 0 bases and 3 bases, in that order; junction bases with no gene match: 18. DNA of the CDR3: TGTGCCACCAGCAGAGATATTGTCCCGAGACAGGGGTGGTCGGACACTGAAGCTTTCTTT. Amino acids: CATSRDIVPRQGWSDTEAFF.

The chain combines TRBV21-1 with TRBJ2-7; whether TRBD2, the table's D call, matches the DNA was not checked. TRBV21-1 represents a pseudogene. The CDR3 length is 15 residues. DNA for the CDR3: TGTGCCAGCAGCACGACCGGGACTGCCCTTTTAGAGCAGTACTTC. It encodes CASSTTGTALLEQYF.

The chain employs TRBV7-3 and TRBJ2-7, with 13 nucleotides matching TRBD2. This CDR3 is built from 15 residues. The V gene end was trimmed by 2 bases and the J gene end by 3 bases; junction bases not matched to a gene: 1. Germline V gene data show CDR1 as SGHTA and CDR2 as FQGTGA. CDR3 DNA: TGTGCCAGCAGCTTAGGGACTAGCGGGAACTACGAGCAGTACTTC. This translates into CASSLGTSGNYEQYF.

The chain joins TRBV7-3 to TRBJ1-1; 7 positions agree with TRBD1. This CDR3 is built from 15 residues. The V segment lost 3 bases and the J segment 0 bases; nucleotides outside the gene matches: 4. Germline V gives CDR1 SGHTA, CDR2 FQGTGA. Here the CDR3 DNA reads TGTGCCAGCAGCTTGGGACAGAGCATGAACACTGAAGCTTTCTTT. This sequence encodes CASSLGQSMNTEAFF. Drawing the rest from reference TRBV7-3 and TRBJ1-1, the complete variable domain is GAGVSQTPSNKVTEKGKYVELRCDPISGHTALYWYRQSLGQGPEFLIYFQGTGAADDSGLPNDRFFAVRPEGSVSTLKIQRTERGDSAVYLCASSLGQSMNTEAFFGQGTRLTVV.

In this sample, this clone turned up once. J is TRBJ1-2 and V is TRBV20-1, with TRBD1 matching over 7 bases. CDR1 and CDR2 (germline): DFQATT, SNEGSKA (reference sequence). The V and J ends lost 3 bases and 3 bases, in that order; junction bases with no gene match: 16. The CDR3 has 17 amino acids. The chain's CDR3 is CSASLMAGGGGDYGYTF. CDR3 bases: TGCAGTGCTAGTCTTATGGCAGGGGGAGGCGGGGACTATGGCTACACCTTC.

J is TRBJ1-4 and V is TRBV19; possible D gene TRBD1, 5 bases. The V end was cut by 6 bases, the J end by 1 base, with 12 bases between. CDR3 size: 15 residues. Germline CDR1 reads LNHDA; CDR2 reads SQIVND (reference sequence). CDR3 bases: TGTGCCAGTAGAGAATCAAGGGGAACTAATGAAAAACTGTTTTTT. This sequence encodes CASRESRGTNEKLFF.

This chain uses TRBV28 with TRBJ1-5, with D unresolved. The CDR3 runs to 14 residues. Germline V CDR1 and CDR2: MDHEN, SYDVKM. The germline V and J ends were trimmed by 3 bases and 3 bases, with 9 bases remaining between them. The CDR3 nucleotides are TGTGCCAGCAGTTTCGCAAGCTTCAATCAGCCCCAGCATTTT. This sequence encodes CASSFASFNQPQHF.

The rearrangement links TRBV7-2 to TRBJ2-2; D not certain. The V gene lost 3 bases and the J gene lost 6 bases, with 8 bases spanning the gap. From germline, CDR1 is SGHTA and CDR2 FQGNSA. This CDR3 has 13 residues. The CDR3 DNA reads as TGTGCCAGCAGCTTCTCCAGGCCCGGGGAGCTGTTTTTT. As protein: CASSFSRPGELFF.

The rearrangement uses TRBV7-2 and TRBJ1-5; D is perhaps TRBD1 (5 bases). This CDR3 is built from 17 residues. V was pared by 2 bases and J by 4 bases, with 18 bases between. In germline, CDR1 is SGHTA, CDR2 FQGNSA. The CDR3 region is CASSLNRLAGRNQPQHF. The CDR3 DNA sequence: TGTGCCAGCAGCTTAAACCGCCTGGCAGGGAGGAATCAGCCCCAGCATTTT.

The chain couples TRBV6-1 to TRBJ1-3; 9 positions match TRBD1. The CDR3 has 16 residues. Per the germline V gene, CDR1 is MNHNS and CDR2 is SASEGT. After removal of 4 bases from V and 2 bases from J, the junction contained 6 bases not matched to a gene. CDR3 region: CASSGGDRVTGNTIYF. The CDR3 DNA is TGTGCCAGCAGTGGGGGGGACAGGGTAACTGGAAACACCATATATTTT.

V is TRBV3-1 (or the pseudogene TRBV3-2) and J is TRBJ1-1; D not certain. The germline CDR1 and CDR2 sequences are LGHDT and YNNKEL (reference sequence). The CDR3 is 13 amino acids. The V gene lost 4 bases and the J gene lost 11 bases, with 17 bases spanning the gap. CDR3 loop: CASSPPRRGGAFF. CDR3 nucleotide sequence: TGTGCCAGCAGCCCACCCCGCCGGGGAGGGGCTTTCTTT.

This clone is a singleton in its sample. This chain connects TRBV24-1 to TRBJ2-2, with 8 bases aligning to TRBD2. With V trimmed by 4 bases and J by 4 bases, 7 bases remained unmatched. This CDR3 contains 16 residues. Germline V gene sequence: CDR1 KGHDR, CDR2 SFDVKD. CDR3: CATSDPSGTSTGELFF. The DNA of the CDR3 is TGTGCCACCAGTGACCCCTCCGGGACTAGCACCGGGGAGCTGTTTTTT.

The chain has TRBV19 and TRBJ1-2; D unresolved. In germline, CDR1 is LNHDA, CDR2 SQIVND (reference sequence). Trimming took off 3 bases at V and 7 bases at J, with 12 bases between the two ends. The CDR3 sequence is 13 residues long. The CDR3 DNA reads as TGTGCCAGTAGTATTCAGTTACGGGGTGGCTACACCTTC. This translates into CASSIQLRGGYTF. Supplemented by reference TRBV19 and TRBJ1-2, the full variable domain reads DGGITQSPKYLFRKEGQNVTLSCEQNLNHDAMYWYRQDPGQGLRLIYYSQIVNDFQKGDIAEGYSVSREKKESFPLTVTSAQKNPTAFYLCASSIQLRGGYTFGSGTRLTVV.

The V call is TRBV11-3, the J call TRBJ2-2; 7 bases are a match to TRBD2. With V trimmed by 2 bases and J by 1 base, 7 bases remained unmatched. The V gene's germline CDR1 is SGHNT and CDR2 YENEEA. The CDR3 extends over 17 amino acids. The CDR3 region has the DNA TGTGCCAGCAGCTTATTTCCGGCGGGAGTGAACACCGGGGAGCTGTTTTTT. The encoded protein is CASSLFPAGVNTGELFF.

This clone was seen only a few times. In nucleotides, the CDR3 is TGTGCCAGCTCACCACTCGGCAGGGGGTCGGAGCAGTACTTC. Translation: CASSPLGRGSEQYF. The chain couples TRBV18 to TRBJ2-7; 7 positions match TRBD1. This CDR3 is built from 14 residues. CDR1 KGHSH and CDR2 LQKENI come from the germline V gene. Unmatched junction bases numbered 7, after V lost 1 base and J lost 7 bases.